Listed here are 16 T cell receptor beta chains from one sample, sequenced in a study of Ad26.COV2.S vaccination and SARS-CoV-2 variants. As to treatment: over 15 received Ad26.COV2.S at low or high dose, single or two shots; a few received placebo; per-sample allocation not given. Specimens were obtained on day 63 following the first vaccine or placebo injection. Using immunoSEQ multiplex PCR, the repertoire was profiled, and TCRdb retains in-frame clones only, with some absent. The sample carries roughly 350,000 clones, roughly 84% recorded once. The starting material was peripheral blood, obtained in a trial of Ad26.COV2.S vaccine versus placebo. These receptors all stem from a person between 18 and 65 years old who received the Ad26.COV2.S COVID-19 vaccine or a placebo.

The chain joins TRBV27 to TRBJ2-7; a possible D gene is TRBD1 (6 bases). This CDR3 has 15 amino acids. The V gene lost 2 bases and the J gene lost 4 bases, with 15 bases spanning the gap. CDR1 and CDR2 from the germline V gene are MNHEY and SMNVEV (reference sequence). In nucleotides, the CDR3 is TGTGCCAGCAGTTTAAAGGGGGTCAGGGAGTACGAGCAGTACTTC. The encoded protein is CASSLKGVREYEQYF.

The chain combines TRBV6-5 with TRBJ1-2; maybe TRBD1 (6 bases). The germline CDR1 and CDR2 sequences are MNHEY and SVGAGI. CDR3 length: 13 amino acids. Trimming removed 4 bases at V and 2 bases at J, with 8 bases between. CDR3 DNA sequence: TGTGCCAGCAGTTTCGACAGGAACTATGGCTACACCTTC. Protein sequence: CASSFDRNYGYTF.

A few counts support this clone. The sample holds other DNA sequences that translate to the same CDR3. The chain combines TRBV30 with TRBJ1-3; D gene ambiguous. V was pared by 0 bases and J by 0 bases, with 3 bases between. There are 13 residues in the CDR3. The germline CDR1 and CDR2 sequences are GTSNPN and SVGIG (reference sequence). In DNA, the CDR3 is TGTGCCTGGAGTGTAGGCTCTGGAAACACCATATATTTT. Protein sequence: CAWSVGSGNTIYF.

The V and J genes are TRBV4-2 and TRBJ2-3; D perhaps matches TRBD2 (5 bases). V lost 0 bases to trimming and J lost 1 base, with 11 bases between them. The CDR3 sequence is 16 residues long. Germline V gene lookup returns CDR1 LGHNA and CDR2 YNFKEQ. The CDR3 loop is CASSQDRLAGTDTQYF. The CDR3 DNA follows: TGTGCCAGCAGCCAAGATCGGCTAGCCGGCACAGATACGCAGTATTTT.

Comments on this clone: Within the sample, other DNA sequences also encode this same CDR3. The genes are TRBV7-2 and TRBJ1-5; D not resolved. V was cut by 1 base and J by 0 bases, with 7 bases left in between. CDR1 is SGHTA, CDR2 FQGNSA, per germline. The CDR3 has 15 residues. The CDR3 loop is CASSLVADSNQPQHF. For the CDR3, the DNA is TGTGCCAGCAGCTTAGTGGCTGATAGCAATCAGCCCCAGCATTTT.

This rearrangement joins TRBV6-5 to TRBJ2-1; TRBD2 matches at 8 bases. V gave up 8 bases and J gave up 7 bases; unmatched junction bases: 13. Germline-derived CDR1 and CDR2 are MNHEY and SVGAGI. The CDR3 is made up of 15 amino acids. CDR3 sequence: CASLIEGLVSNEQFF. CDR3 coding DNA: TGTGCCAGCCTGATAGAGGGACTAGTCTCAAATGAGCAGTTCTTC.

CDR3 nucleotide sequence: TGTGCCAGCAGCTGGGACAGGCGTGACACCGGGGAGCTGTTTTTT. Amino acids: CASSWDRRDTGELFF. The chain uses TRBV7-9 and TRBJ2-2, with TRBD1 matching over 8 bases. Trimming at V came to 4 bases and at J to 3 bases, leaving 4 bases not matched to a gene. This CDR3 region has 15 residues. Looked up from germline, CDR1 is SEHNR and CDR2 is FQNEAQ (reference sequence). Filled out from reference TRBV7-9 and TRBJ2-2, the complete variable domain reads DTGVSQNPRHKITKRGQNVTFRCDPISEHNRLYWYRQTLGQGPEFLTYFQNEAQLEKSRLLSDRFSAERPKGSFSTLEIQRTEQGDSAMYLCASSWDRRDTGELFFGEGSRLTVL.

The rearrangement uses TRBV30 and TRBJ1-2; 7 bases fit TRBD1. Germline V gene data show CDR1 as GTSNPN and CDR2 as SVGIG (reference sequence). The junction had 11 bases not matched to a gene; V was cut back by 7 bases and J by 3 bases. CDR3 size: 14 residues. Here the CDR3 reads CALTKTGIDYGYTF. The CDR3 DNA reads TGTGCCTTGACCAAGACAGGGATCGACTATGGCTACACCTTC.

The sample holds a few counts of this clone. The gene calls are TRBV7-2 and TRBJ2-5; D is unresolved. CDR1 SGHTA and CDR2 FQGNSA come from the germline V gene. The V end lost 5 bases, the J end lost 3 bases, and 10 bases lay between the germline ends. The CDR3 totals 13 residues. CDR3 protein: CASSRGRKETQYF. The CDR3 DNA reads as TGTGCCAGCAGCAGAGGACGTAAAGAGACCCAGTACTTC.

The chain combines TRBV27 with TRBJ2-2; D is uncertain. V was cut by 0 bases and J by 5 bases, with 16 bases left in between. The CDR3 runs to 17 residues. CDR1 and CDR2 from the germline V gene are MNHEY and SMNVEV (reference sequence). DNA of the CDR3: TGTGCCAGCAGTTTATCCGCCGGGTCCCTTGGAACCGGGGAGCTGTTTTTT. It is translated as CASSLSAGSLGTGELFF.

The V call is TRBV7-3, the J call TRBJ2-1, with D tentatively TRBD1 (7 bases). With 2 bases removed from V and 9 bases from J, the gap between germline ends came to 14 bases. The CDR3 has 14 amino acids. Germline values: CDR1 SGHTA, CDR2 FQGTGA. The CDR3 protein is CASSLGQGGGEQFF. The CDR3 DNA follows: TGTGCCAGCAGCTTAGGTCAGGGGGGAGGTGAGCAGTTCTTC.

The V and J genes are TRBV4-2 and TRBJ1-2; maybe TRBD1 (6 bases). The CDR3 consists of 13 residues. V was cut by 4 bases and J by 7 bases, with 13 bases left in between. Germline assignment: CDR1 LGHNA and CDR2 YNFKEQ. CDR3 amino acids: CASSPRGGAGYTF. CDR3 nucleotides: TGTGCCAGCAGCCCGCGTGGGGGGGCTGGCTACACCTTC.

The chain combines TRBV5-4 with TRBJ2-3; 7 nucleotides align to TRBD1. Germline V gene lookup returns CDR1 SGHNT and CDR2 YYREEE (reference sequence). This CDR3 is built from 17 residues. V gave up 2 bases and J gave up 2 bases; unmatched junction bases: 11. CDR3 coding DNA: TGTGCCAGCAGCTTAAAACTTGGGGGACAGACCACAGATACGCAGTATTTT. Protein: CASSLKLGGQTTDTQYF.

The gene calls are TRBV2 and TRBJ1-6; TRBD1 aligns across 8 bases. The CDR3 is 17 residues long. Germline trimming cut 0 bases from V and 7 bases from J; bases unmatched to any gene: 8. Germline CDR1 SNHLY, CDR2 FYNNEI. CDR3 amino acids: CASSEARGRSYNSPLHF. Written as DNA, the CDR3 is TGTGCCAGCAGTGAAGCCAGGGGGCGATCATACAATTCACCCCTCCACTTT.

This clone was counted between two and nine times. CDR3 sequence reads: CASSHWDMSTGELFF. The CDR3 nucleotides are TGTGCCAGCAGTCATTGGGACATGAGCACCGGGGAGCTGTTTTTT. The J gene is TRBJ2-2, the V gene TRBV6-6, with D maybe TRBD1 (6 bases). There are 15 residues in the CDR3. The germline V gene has CDR1 MNHNY and CDR2 SVGAGI (reference sequence). With 5 bases removed from V and 4 bases from J, the gap between germline ends came to 14 bases.

The V and J genes are TRBV7-8 and TRBJ2-7; no clear D. Germline-derived CDR1 and CDR2 are SGHVS and FQNEAQ. This CDR3 region has 13 residues. V gave up 9 bases and J gave up 3 bases, with 15 bases separating them. In nucleotides, the CDR3 is TGTGCCAGTCGTGCCCCAGGCGGCTACGAGCAGTACTTC. Translated: CASRAPGGYEQYF.